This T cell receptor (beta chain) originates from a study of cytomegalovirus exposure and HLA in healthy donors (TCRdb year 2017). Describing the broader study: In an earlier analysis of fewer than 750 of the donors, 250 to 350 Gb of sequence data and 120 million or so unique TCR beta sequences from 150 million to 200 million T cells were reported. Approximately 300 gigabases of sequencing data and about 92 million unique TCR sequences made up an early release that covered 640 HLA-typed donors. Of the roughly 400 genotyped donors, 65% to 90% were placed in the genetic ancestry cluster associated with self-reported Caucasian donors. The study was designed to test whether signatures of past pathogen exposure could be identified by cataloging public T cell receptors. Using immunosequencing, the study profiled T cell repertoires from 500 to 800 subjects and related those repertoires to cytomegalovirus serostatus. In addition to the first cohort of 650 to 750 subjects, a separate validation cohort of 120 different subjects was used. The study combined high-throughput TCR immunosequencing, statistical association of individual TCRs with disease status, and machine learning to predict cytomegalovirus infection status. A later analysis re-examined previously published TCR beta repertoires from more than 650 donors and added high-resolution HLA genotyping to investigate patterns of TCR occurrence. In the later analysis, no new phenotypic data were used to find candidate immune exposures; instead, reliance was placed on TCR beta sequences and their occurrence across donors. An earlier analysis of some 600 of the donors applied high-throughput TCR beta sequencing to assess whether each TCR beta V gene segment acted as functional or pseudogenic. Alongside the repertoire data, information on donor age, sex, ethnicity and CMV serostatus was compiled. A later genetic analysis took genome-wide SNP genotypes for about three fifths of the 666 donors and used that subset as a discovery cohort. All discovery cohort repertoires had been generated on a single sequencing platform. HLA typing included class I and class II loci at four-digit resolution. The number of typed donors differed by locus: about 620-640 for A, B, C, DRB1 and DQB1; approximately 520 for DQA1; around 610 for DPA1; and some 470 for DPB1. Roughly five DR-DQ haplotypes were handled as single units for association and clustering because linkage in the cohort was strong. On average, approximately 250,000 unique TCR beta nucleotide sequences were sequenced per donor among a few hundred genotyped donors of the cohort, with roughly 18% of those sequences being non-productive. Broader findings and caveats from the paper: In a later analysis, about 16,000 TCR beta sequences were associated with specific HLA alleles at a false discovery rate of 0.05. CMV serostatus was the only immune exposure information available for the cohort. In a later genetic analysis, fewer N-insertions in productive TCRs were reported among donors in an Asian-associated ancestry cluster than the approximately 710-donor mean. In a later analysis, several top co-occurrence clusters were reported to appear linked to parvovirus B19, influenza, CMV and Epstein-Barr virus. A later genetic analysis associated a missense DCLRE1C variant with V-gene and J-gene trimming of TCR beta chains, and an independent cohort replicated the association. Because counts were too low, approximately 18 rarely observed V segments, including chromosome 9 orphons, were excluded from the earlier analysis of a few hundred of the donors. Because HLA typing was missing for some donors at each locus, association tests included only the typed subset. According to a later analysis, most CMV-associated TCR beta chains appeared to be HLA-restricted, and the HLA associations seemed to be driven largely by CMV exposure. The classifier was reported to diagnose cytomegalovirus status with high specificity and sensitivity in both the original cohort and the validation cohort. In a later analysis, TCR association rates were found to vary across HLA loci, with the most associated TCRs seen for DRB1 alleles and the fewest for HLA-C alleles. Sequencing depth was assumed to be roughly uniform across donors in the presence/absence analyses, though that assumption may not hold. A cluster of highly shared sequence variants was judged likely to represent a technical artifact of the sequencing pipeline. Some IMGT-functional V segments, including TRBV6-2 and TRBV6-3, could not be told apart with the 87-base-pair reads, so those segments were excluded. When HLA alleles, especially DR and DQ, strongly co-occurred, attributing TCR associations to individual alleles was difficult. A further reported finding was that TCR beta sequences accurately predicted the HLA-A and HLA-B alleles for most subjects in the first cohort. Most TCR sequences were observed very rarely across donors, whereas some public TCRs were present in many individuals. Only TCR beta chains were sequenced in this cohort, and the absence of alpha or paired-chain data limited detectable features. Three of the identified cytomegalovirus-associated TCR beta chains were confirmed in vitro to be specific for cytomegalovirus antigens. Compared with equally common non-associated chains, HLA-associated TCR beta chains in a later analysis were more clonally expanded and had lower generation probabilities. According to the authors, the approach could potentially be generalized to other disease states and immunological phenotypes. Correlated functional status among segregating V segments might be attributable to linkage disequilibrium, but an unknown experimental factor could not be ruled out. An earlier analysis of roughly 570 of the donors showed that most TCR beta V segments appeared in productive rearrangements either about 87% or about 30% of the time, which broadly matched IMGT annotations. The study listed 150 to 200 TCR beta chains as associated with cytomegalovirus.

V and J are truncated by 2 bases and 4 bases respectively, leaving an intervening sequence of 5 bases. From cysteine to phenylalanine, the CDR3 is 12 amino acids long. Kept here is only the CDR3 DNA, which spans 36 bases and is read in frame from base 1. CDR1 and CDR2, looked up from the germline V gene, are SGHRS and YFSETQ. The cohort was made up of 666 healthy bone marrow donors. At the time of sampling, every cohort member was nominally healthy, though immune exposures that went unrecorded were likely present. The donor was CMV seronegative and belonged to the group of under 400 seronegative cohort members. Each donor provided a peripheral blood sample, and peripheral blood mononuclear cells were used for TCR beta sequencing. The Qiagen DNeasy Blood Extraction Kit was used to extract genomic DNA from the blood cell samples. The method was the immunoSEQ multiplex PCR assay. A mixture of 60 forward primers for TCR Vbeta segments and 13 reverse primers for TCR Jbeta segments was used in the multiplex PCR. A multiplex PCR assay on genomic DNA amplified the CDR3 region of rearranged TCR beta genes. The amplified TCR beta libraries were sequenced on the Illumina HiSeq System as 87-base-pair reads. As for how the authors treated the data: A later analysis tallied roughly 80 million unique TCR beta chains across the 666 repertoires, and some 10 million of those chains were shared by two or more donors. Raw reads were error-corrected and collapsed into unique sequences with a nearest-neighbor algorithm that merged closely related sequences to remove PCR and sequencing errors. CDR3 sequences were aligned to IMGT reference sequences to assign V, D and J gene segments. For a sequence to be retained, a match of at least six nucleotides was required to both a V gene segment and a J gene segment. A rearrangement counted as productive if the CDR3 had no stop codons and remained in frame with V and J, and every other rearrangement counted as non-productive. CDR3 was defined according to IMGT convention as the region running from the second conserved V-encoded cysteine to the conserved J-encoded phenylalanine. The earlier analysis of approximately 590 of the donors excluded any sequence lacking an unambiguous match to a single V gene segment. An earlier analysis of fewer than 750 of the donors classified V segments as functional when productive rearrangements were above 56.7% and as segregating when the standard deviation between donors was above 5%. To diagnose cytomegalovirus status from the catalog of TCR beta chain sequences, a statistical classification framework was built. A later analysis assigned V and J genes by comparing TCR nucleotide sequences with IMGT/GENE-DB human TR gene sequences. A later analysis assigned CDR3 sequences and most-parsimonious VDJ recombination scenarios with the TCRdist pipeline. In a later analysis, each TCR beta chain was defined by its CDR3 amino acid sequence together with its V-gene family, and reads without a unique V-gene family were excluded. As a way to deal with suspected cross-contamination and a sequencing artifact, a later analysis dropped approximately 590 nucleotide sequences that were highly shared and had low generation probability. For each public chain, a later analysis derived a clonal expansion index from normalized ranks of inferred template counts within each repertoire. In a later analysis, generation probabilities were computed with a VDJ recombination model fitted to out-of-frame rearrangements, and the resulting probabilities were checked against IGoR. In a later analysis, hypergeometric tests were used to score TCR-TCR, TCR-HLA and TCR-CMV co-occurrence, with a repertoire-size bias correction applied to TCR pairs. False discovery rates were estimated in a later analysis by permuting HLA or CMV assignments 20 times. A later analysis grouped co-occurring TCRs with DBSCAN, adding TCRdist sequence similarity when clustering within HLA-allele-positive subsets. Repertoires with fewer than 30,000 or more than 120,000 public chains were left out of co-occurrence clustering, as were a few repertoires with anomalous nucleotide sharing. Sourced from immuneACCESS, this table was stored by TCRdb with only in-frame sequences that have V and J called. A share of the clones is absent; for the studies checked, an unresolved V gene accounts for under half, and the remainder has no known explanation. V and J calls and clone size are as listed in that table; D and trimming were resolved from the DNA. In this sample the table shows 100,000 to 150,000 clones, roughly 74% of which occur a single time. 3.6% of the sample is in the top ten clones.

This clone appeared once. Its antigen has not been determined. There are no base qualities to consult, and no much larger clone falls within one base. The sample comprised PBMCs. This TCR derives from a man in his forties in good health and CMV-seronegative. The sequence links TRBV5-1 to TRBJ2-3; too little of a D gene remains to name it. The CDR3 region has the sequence CASSFAADTQYF. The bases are TGCGCCAGCAGCTTCGCGGCAGATACGCAGTATTTT.